One and the same sample provided the 27 T cell receptor beta chains below, sequenced in a study of blood T cell repertoires in COVID-19. Sequenced by immunoSEQ multiplex PCR; TCRdb stores in-frame clones only, minus some. This sample has about 480,000 clones, with around nine tenths found just once. Source material: PBMCs or T cells enriched from blood (not recorded which). These receptor sequences come from a woman between 40 and 50 years old who had recovered from COVID-19.

This sequence joins TRBV6-2 or TRBV6-3 and TRBJ2-5; 12 bases agree with TRBD2. V shed 4 bases, J shed 4 bases, and the junction held 10 bases outside the gene matches. Looked up from germline, CDR1 is MNHEY and CDR2 is SVGEGT. The CDR3 totals 17 residues. CDR3 loop: CASSSWTSGTLRETQYF. The CDR3 nucleotides are TGTGCCAGCAGTTCATGGACTAGCGGGACTCTCCGAGAGACCCAGTACTTC.

The chain uses TRBV4-1 and TRBJ1-5; D is perhaps TRBD1 (6 bases). CDR1 and CDR2 from the germline V gene are MGHRA and YSYEKL. The CDR3 totals 14 residues. V shed 4 bases and J shed 5 bases, with 12 bases lying between them. The CDR3 loop is CASSRGPGDQPQHF. In DNA form, the CDR3 reads TGCGCCAGCAGCCGCGGACCAGGGGATCAGCCCCAGCATTTT.

This clone is a singleton in its sample. The chain joins TRBV2 to TRBJ2-7; TRBD2 matches 11 bases. CDR3 length: 20 amino acids. Losses at the gene ends were 8 bases for V and 6 bases for J; bases not matched to a gene: 27. CDR1 and CDR2 from the germline V gene are SNHLY and FYNNEI. CDR3 sequence: CASRTTPSSGRWRALIEQYF. The CDR3 region has the DNA TGTGCCAGCCGCACCACCCCTTCTAGCGGGAGGTGGCGAGCCCTCATCGAGCAGTACTTC.

This clone was observed once. The chain is built from TRBV24-1 and TRBJ1-2; no definite D call. Germline CDR1 is KGHDR and CDR2 is SFDVKD. Trimming shortened V by 6 bases and J by 4 bases, and 14 bases separated the two germline ends. CDR3 size: 14 residues. Written as DNA, the CDR3 is TGTGCCACCAGTCATGCGGAGACGGGCTATGGCTACACCTTC. The encoded protein is CATSHAETGYGYTF.

The chain employs TRBV19 and TRBJ2-3; unclear D gene. CDR3 size: 15 residues. Looked up from germline, CDR1 is LNHDA and CDR2 is SQIVND (reference sequence). Between the trimmed V and J ends, which lost 3 bases and 1 base, there was a span of 11 bases. The CDR3 protein is CASSIGFERTDTQYF. For the CDR3, the DNA is TGTGCCAGTAGTATCGGGTTCGAGCGCACAGATACGCAGTATTTT.

The CDR3, as DNA: TGTGCCAGCAGCGTTGCCCAGGGCAGTGAAGCTTTCTTT. Amino acids: CASSVAQGSEAFF. The chain joins TRBV9 to TRBJ1-1; possible D gene TRBD1, 5 bases. CDR3 length: 13 residues. Between the trimmed V and J ends, which lost 2 bases and 7 bases, there was a span of 12 bases. The germline CDR1 and CDR2 sequences are SGDLS and YYNGEE.

The chain joins TRBV7-2 to TRBJ1-5, with a possible D match to TRBD1 (5 bases). V lost 1 base and J 9 bases, leaving 10 bases between the germline ends. The germline CDR1 and CDR2 sequences are SGHTA and FQGNSA. CDR3 length equals 13 residues. CDR3: CASSLVGRGPQHF. The CDR3 DNA reads TGTGCCAGCAGCTTAGTGGGGCGAGGGCCCCAGCATTTT.

This chain joins TRBV6-4 and TRBJ2-1; D is uncertain. The CDR3 spans 15 residues. Germline-derived CDR1 and CDR2 are MRHNA and SNTAGT. The V gene lost 4 bases and the J gene lost 3 bases, with 13 bases spanning the gap. The CDR3 is CASSVRPGIYNEQFF. The CDR3 DNA sequence: TGTGCCAGCAGTGTACGCCCGGGTATCTACAATGAGCAGTTCTTC.

In this sample, this clone turned up once. The chain employs TRBV18 and TRBJ2-7; no clear D. V was trimmed by 2 bases and J by 6 bases, leaving 8 bases between them. The germline V gene has CDR1 KGHSH and CDR2 LQKENI. This CDR3 contains 12 residues. The CDR3 is CASSPSLPEQYF. The CDR3 region has the DNA TGTGCCAGCTCACCATCTCTCCCCGAGCAGTACTTC. Full variable domain (outside the CDR3, taken from reference TRBV18 and TRBJ2-7): NAGVMQNPRHLVRRRGQEARLRCSPMKGHSHVYWYRQLPEEGLKFMVYLQKENIIDESGMPKERFSAEFPKEGPSILRIQQVVRGDSAAYFCASSPSLPEQYFGPGTRLTVT.

The CDR3: CASSEAGNTGELFF. In nucleotides, the CDR3 is TGCGCCAGCAGCGAGGCGGGGAACACCGGGGAGCTGTTTTTT. The V call is TRBV5-1, the J call TRBJ2-2, with D possibly TRBD2 on 5 matching bases. Trimming cost V 4 bases and J 1 base, with 8 bases left between them. Germline assignment: CDR1 SGHRS and CDR2 YFSETQ. The CDR3 has 14 amino acids. The variable domain in full, completed from reference TRBV5-1 and TRBJ2-2, reads KAGVTQTPRYLIKTRGQQVTLSCSPISGHRSVSWYQQTPGQGLQFLFEYFSETQRNKGNFPGRFSGRQFSNSRSEMNVSTLELGDSALYLCASSEAGNTGELFFGEGSRLTVL.

The chain combines TRBV2 with TRBJ2-7; 13 positions agree with TRBD2. CDR1 is SNHLY, CDR2 FYNNEI, per germline. This CDR3 has 13 amino acids. V lost 7 bases to trimming and J lost 6 bases; unmatched junction nucleotides: 3. The CDR3 DNA follows: TGTGCCAGCAAGGGACTAGCGGGGAGCGAGCAGTACTTC. It specifies CASKGLAGSEQYF.

V usage is TRBV4-3 and J usage is TRBJ1-1, with D possibly matching TRBD1 (6 bases). Germline assignment: CDR1 LGHNA and CDR2 YSLEER. There are 15 residues in the CDR3. V was shortened by 0 bases and J by 1 base, with 9 bases between the two germline ends. The CDR3 is CASSQDRGGNTEAFF. The CDR3 DNA is TGCGCCAGCAGCCAAGACAGGGGTGGGAACACTGAAGCTTTCTTT.

V usage is TRBV7-9 and J usage is TRBJ2-7; 7 nucleotides align to TRBD1. Germline assignment: CDR1 SEHNR and CDR2 FQNEAQ (reference sequence). V lost 2 bases, J lost 6 bases, and 4 bases stayed unmatched. The CDR3 length is 13 residues. In DNA form, the CDR3 reads TGTGCCAGCAGCTTAACAGGGGATGGCGAGCAGTACTTC. The encoded protein is CASSLTGDGEQYF.

V is TRBV29-1 and J is TRBJ2-7; D is possibly TRBD2 (6 bases). The CDR3 contains 12 residues. CDR1 and CDR2 (germline): SQVTM, ANQGSEA. V dropped 5 bases and J dropped 2 bases, with 10 bases sitting between them. The CDR3 DNA reads TGCAGCGTTAGGGACTTTCCCTACGAGCAGTACTTC. As protein: CSVRDFPYEQYF.

This sequence joins TRBV28 and TRBJ1-3; D is uncertain. The germline V and J ends were trimmed by 5 bases and 0 bases, with 5 bases remaining between them. Germline values: CDR1 MDHEN, CDR2 SYDVKM. This CDR3 comprises 13 residues. The DNA for the CDR3 is TGTGCCAGCAGTGTCAGCTCTGGAAACACCATATATTTT. Protein product: CASSVSSGNTIYF.

As regards this clone: This same CDR3 is encoded by further DNA sequences in the sample. The gene calls are TRBV5-1 and TRBJ1-5; D call uncertain. The V end lost 0 bases, the J end lost 4 bases, and 8 bases lay between the germline ends. The germline CDR1 and CDR2 sequences are SGHRS and YFSETQ. This CDR3 region has 14 residues. CDR3 in amino acids: CASSLVGGNQPQHF. CDR3 in DNA: TGCGCCAGCAGCTTGGTCGGCGGGAATCAGCCCCAGCATTTT.

This chain joins TRBV6-5 and TRBJ2-1; 10 bases agree with TRBD1. Germline V gene sequence: CDR1 MNHEY, CDR2 SVGAGI. The J segment lost 8 bases and the V segment lost 6 bases, leaving 7 bases of the junction unmatched. CDR3 length: 14 amino acids. Written as DNA, the CDR3 is TGTGCCAGCAGGACGGGGGACAGGGGCCATGAGCAGTTCTTC. Its protein product is CASRTGDRGHEQFF.

The gene calls are TRBV13 and TRBJ2-1; tentative D call: TRBD2 (6 bases). The CDR3 totals 17 residues. V was shortened by 2 bases and J by 0 bases, with 14 bases between the two germline ends. Germline values: CDR1 PRHDT, CDR2 FYEKMQ (reference sequence). CDR3 amino acids: CASSLSLLASSYNEQFF. In DNA, the CDR3 is TGTGCCAGCAGCTTATCCCTCCTAGCGAGCTCCTACAATGAGCAGTTCTTC.

Points on this clone: The same CDR3 arises from other DNA sequences in this sample as well. The chain recombines TRBV12-3 or TRBV12-4 with TRBJ2-7, with no clear D. The CDR3 is 12 residues long. The ends were cut back, 5 bases at V and 3 bases at J, with 8 bases in the middle. CDR3 nucleotides: TGTGCCAGCAGTCTGACTGGCTACGAGCAGTACTTC. It is translated as CASSLTGYEQYF.

The rearrangement uses TRBV7-8 and TRBJ1-2; 7 bases agree with TRBD1. There are 16 residues in the CDR3. The junction had 5 bases not matched to a gene; V was cut back by 1 base and J by 0 bases. Per the germline V gene, CDR1 is SGHVS and CDR2 is FQNEAQ. The CDR3 region is CASSLVQGVPNYGYTF. The DNA of the CDR3 is TGTGCCAGCAGCTTAGTGCAGGGGGTTCCTAACTATGGCTACACCTTC.

This chain joins TRBV4-3 and TRBJ1-5; 7 bases fit TRBD1. Germline CDR1 reads LGHNA; CDR2 reads YSLEER. The V segment lost 0 bases and the J segment 7 bases; nucleotides outside the gene matches: 3. The CDR3 has 14 residues. The CDR3 reads CASSQDTGAQPQHF. As DNA, the CDR3 is TGCGCCAGCAGCCAAGATACAGGGGCACAGCCCCAGCATTTT.

The chain has TRBV6-2 or TRBV6-3 and TRBJ2-7, with a possible D match to TRBD1 (6 bases). CDR1 is MNHEY and CDR2 is SVGEGT in the germline V gene. The CDR3 contains 14 residues. The V end lost 6 bases, the J end lost 7 bases, and 19 bases lay between the germline ends. CDR3 sequence (DNA): TGTGCCAGCAGCAACAGGGATTTGGCGGAAGAGCAGTACTTC. It translates to CASSNRDLAEEQYF.

This clone has only one observation. This chain links TRBV5-1 with TRBJ2-2, with TRBD2 matching over 12 bases. This CDR3 is 16 amino acids long. J was trimmed by 5 bases and V by 6 bases; bases with no gene match: 8. Germline loops: CDR1 SGHRS, CDR2 YFSETQ. This CDR3 is CASNLAGGPGTGELFF. The CDR3 DNA sequence: TGCGCCAGCAATCTAGCGGGAGGGCCAGGTACCGGGGAGCTGTTTTTT. Drawing the rest from reference TRBV5-1 and TRBJ2-2, the complete variable domain is KAGVTQTPRYLIKTRGQQVTLSCSPISGHRSVSWYQQTPGQGLQFLFEYFSETQRNKGNFPGRFSGRQFSNSRSEMNVSTLELGDSALYLCASNLAGGPGTGELFFGEGSRLTVL.

The chain employs TRBV18 and TRBJ2-7; 14 nucleotides agree with TRBD2. V trimming: 2 bases; J trimming: 2 bases; junction bases outside the gene matches: 5. Per germline, CDR1 KGHSH and CDR2 LQKENI. The length of the CDR3 is 17 residues. The CDR3 DNA follows: TGTGCCAGCTCACCAGGACTAGCGGGAGGCCTAGCCTACGAGCAGTACTTC. Translated, it gives CASSPGLAGGLAYEQYF.

This rearrangement joins TRBV3-1 (or the pseudogene TRBV3-2) to TRBJ1-6, with 7 positions matching TRBD1. Germline CDR1 reads LGHDT; CDR2 reads YNNKEL (reference sequence). With V trimmed by 3 bases and J by 7 bases, 3 bases remained unmatched. The CDR3 contains 14 residues. The CDR3 nucleotides are TGTGCCAGCAGCCAGACAGGGTCGAATTCACCCCTCCACTTT. This codes for CASSQTGSNSPLHF.

The chain joins TRBV4-3 to TRBJ2-7, with 8 bases lining up with TRBD2. V was clipped by 0 bases and J by 4 bases; unmatched bases: 5. There are 15 residues in the CDR3. CDR1 is LGHNA and CDR2 is YSLEER in the germline V gene. As DNA, the CDR3 is TGCGCCAGCAGCCAAGACTTTACGGGAGGGTACGAGCAGTACTTC. Protein sequence: CASSQDFTGGYEQYF.

This clone was counted only a few times. The chain uses TRBV7-2 and TRBJ2-1, with 11 bases lining up with TRBD2. The junction had 8 bases not matched to a gene; V was cut back by 4 bases and J by 6 bases. Germline V CDR1 and CDR2: SGHTA, FQGNSA. CDR3 size: 16 residues. CDR3 DNA sequence: TGTGCCAGCAGCTCTATAGCGGGAGGGCCCAGCAATGAGCAGTTCTTC. Amino acids: CASSSIAGGPSNEQFF. Complete variable domain (other parts from reference TRBV7-2 and TRBJ2-1): GAGVSQSPSNKVTEKGKDVELRCDPISGHTALYWYRQSLGQGLEFLIYFQGNSAPDKSGLPSDRFSAERTGGSVSTLTIQRTQQEDSAVYLCASSSIAGGPSNEQFFGPGTRLTVL.